This T cell receptor beta chain derives from a study of blood T cells in healthy people across ages. General study points: The authors considered diversity estimates from one million T cells to be underestimates.

Only one count was recorded for this clonotype. No antigen is known for it. A second PCR, run for roughly 7 to 12 cycles, used a sample-barcoded 5' primer plus a J-beta primer mix. TCRdb re-derived calls from the 5' RACE reads in MiXCR, one entry per CDR3 protein. The table has fewer than 600,000 distinct CDR3 sequences, approximately 26% seen once. These data also formed part of another study, on T cells of mothers and their children. Turning to that study: Each mother yielded more than 9.5 million TCR beta CDR3 reads. Each child yielded some 3 million reads. Similar thymic selection effects on TCR recombination output appear in pairs, both related and unrelated.

Specimen: blood. The receptor's source is a boy aged 2 to 10 in good health.

CDR3 sequence reads: CASSLTGGVGANVLTF. The CDR3 nucleotides are TGTGCCAGCAGCTTAACGGGTGGGGTAGGGGCCAACGTCCTGACTTTC. This rearrangement joins TRBV7-3 to TRBJ2-6; D remains unclear. Trimming cost V 0 bases and J 4 bases, with 10 bases left between them. This CDR3 region has 16 residues. The V gene's germline CDR1 is SGHTA and CDR2 FQGTGA.